A single sample gave rise to the 15 T cell receptor beta chains below, sequenced in a study of human T cells and chemical hapten exposure. TCRdb used MiXCR to reprocess the RACE reads, holding one entry per CDR3 protein. The table lists over 65,000 distinct CDR3 sequences, approximately 10% of them singletons. Time point defined: patch test 2, 6 weeks after DPC sensitization. Indicated treatment: therapeutic diphenylcyclopropenone sensitization with weekly scalp DPC. This material consisted of whole blood, taken in connection with sensitization to the hapten diphenylcyclopropenone (DPC). Every receptor here comes from a man between 18 and 35 years old with alopecia areata. Some clones in this sample may be carry-over from other donors' samples.

The rearrangement uses TRBV7-9 and TRBJ1-4; D unresolved. The CDR3 runs 13 residues. The V gene lost 1 base and the J gene lost 7 bases, with 7 bases spanning the gap. The germline V gene encodes CDR1 SEHNR and CDR2 FQNEAQ (reference sequence). The DNA for the CDR3 is TGTGCCAGCAGCTTAGACAGACTTGAAAAACTGTTTTTT. Translation: CASSLDRLEKLFF.

This rearrangement joins TRBV27 to TRBJ2-6; no clear D gene. Per germline, CDR1 MNHEY and CDR2 SMNVEV (reference sequence). The ends were cut back, 3 bases at V and 0 bases at J, with 6 bases in the middle. This CDR3 region has 15 residues. The CDR3 DNA sequence: TGTGCCAGCAGTTTGTTGAGCTCTGGGGCCAACGTCCTGACTTTC. Encoded protein: CASSLLSSGANVLTF.

There are many counts of this clonotype. The genes are TRBV14 and TRBJ1-4; D not certain. The CDR3 is 15 amino acids. The germline gives CDR1 SGHDN, CDR2 FVKESK. Trimming took off 0 bases at V and 8 bases at J, with 13 bases between the two ends. The DNA of the CDR3 is TGTGCCAGCAGCCAAGATCTGAGGGCAACAGAAAAACTGTTTTTT. Protein: CASSQDLRATEKLFF.

The chain combines TRBV29-1 with TRBJ1-6, with a tentative D call TRBD1 (5 bases). Trimming left V 7 bases short and J 5 bases short, with 12 bases between. The CDR3 sequence is 13 residues long. CDR1 is SQVTM and CDR2 is ANQGSEA in the germline V gene. CDR3 sequence reads: CSAGDGDNSPLHF. Here the CDR3 DNA reads TGCAGCGCTGGGGACGGAGATAATTCACCCCTCCACTTT. Full variable domain (outside the CDR3, taken from reference TRBV29-1 and TRBJ1-6): SAVISQKPSRDICQRGTSLTIQCQVDSQVTMMFWYRQQPGQSLTLIATANQGSEATYESGFVIDKFPISRPNLTFSTLTVSNMSPEDSSIYLCSAGDGDNSPLHFGNGTRLTVT.

This clonotype came up a few times. This rearrangement joins TRBV7-3 to TRBJ2-1; TRBD2 agrees at 9 bases. Germline V gene data show CDR1 as SGHTA and CDR2 as FQGTGA. The CDR3 is 15 amino acids. Germline trimming cut 2 bases from V and 9 bases from J; bases unmatched to any gene: 8. The CDR3 sequence is CASSLPPASGTEQFF. The CDR3 DNA is TGTGCCAGCAGCTTACCTCCAGCTAGCGGGACTGAGCAGTTCTTC.

The rearrangement uses TRBV11-3 and TRBJ1-1; D is unresolved. There are 14 residues in the CDR3. Per germline, CDR1 SGHNT and CDR2 YENEEA. Trimming took 3 bases from V and 1 from J, leaving 9 bases between them. The CDR3, as DNA: TGTGCCAGCAGCTTGGAGCACGAGAACACTGAAGCTTTCTTT. Amino acid sequence: CASSLEHENTEAFF.

This clonotype was seen only a few times. The chain has TRBV5-1 and TRBJ2-2; 9 bases fit TRBD2. The CDR3 sequence is 16 residues long. Germline CDR1 is SGHRS and CDR2 is YFSETQ. V shed 4 bases, J shed 4 bases, and the junction held 8 bases outside the gene matches. The CDR3 protein is CASSRTSEDSTGELFF. The CDR3 coding sequence is TGCGCCAGCAGCCGGACTAGCGAGGATTCCACCGGGGAGCTGTTTTTT. The full variable domain, with the rest looked up from reference TRBV5-1 and TRBJ2-2, is KAGVTQTPRYLIKTRGQQVTLSCSPISGHRSVSWYQQTPGQGLQFLFEYFSETQRNKGNFPGRFSGRQFSNSRSEMNVSTLELGDSALYLCASSRTSEDSTGELFFGEGSRLTVL.

This clonotype was seen a few times. The chain carries TRBV4-1 and TRBJ2-1; D assignment may be TRBD1 or TRBD2 (5 bases each). Trimming stripped 0 bases from V and 10 bases from J, with 16 bases between. This CDR3 is built from 15 residues. Germline loops: CDR1 MGHRA, CDR2 YSYEKL. This CDR3 reads CASSQDRGRVMEQFF. The CDR3 DNA reads TGCGCCAGCAGCCAAGATCGGGGACGGGTGATGGAGCAGTTCTTC.

This sequence joins TRBV7-6 and TRBJ1-4, with D perhaps matching TRBD1 (5 bases). The CDR3 has 15 residues. With 4 bases removed from V and 5 bases from J, the gap between germline ends came to 14 bases. Germline V gene data show CDR1 as SGHVS and CDR2 as FNYEAQ. The CDR3 sequence: CASSSGGRRNEKLFF. The CDR3 nucleotides are TGTGCCAGCAGCTCCGGGGGTCGGAGGAATGAAAAACTGTTTTTT.

This clonotype has just a few counts. This chain connects TRBV7-2 to TRBJ2-4; D is unresolved. V lost 5 bases and J 12 bases, leaving 20 bases between the germline ends. CDR1 SGHTA and CDR2 FQGNSA come from the germline V gene. The CDR3 has 14 amino acids. The CDR3 DNA reads TGTGCCAGCAGCCCCCCAAACCCGGTTTTTGGTCAGTACTTC. Translation: CASSPPNPVFGQYF.

This clonotype was seen a handful of times. The V and J genes are TRBV10-3 and TRBJ2-5; D is perhaps TRBD1 or TRBD2 (5 bases each). V was clipped by 7 bases and J by 2 bases, with 14 bases between them. The CDR3 contains 14 residues. Per germline, CDR1 ENHRY and CDR2 SYGVKD. CDR3 nucleotide sequence: TGTGCCATCAAAAGAGGGGCTAATCAAGAGACCCAGTACTTC. It specifies CAIKRGANQETQYF.

This clonotype was counted a few times. The chain links TRBV24-1 to TRBJ2-7; 10 nucleotides agree with TRBD2. CDR1 KGHDR and CDR2 SFDVKD come from the germline V gene. After removal of 5 bases from V and 3 bases from J, the junction contained 0 bases not matched to a gene. CDR3 length: 13 amino acids. CDR3 loop: CATSGTSGYEQYF. The CDR3 DNA follows: TGTGCCACCAGTGGGACTAGCGGCTACGAGCAGTACTTC.

This rearrangement joins TRBV29-1 to TRBJ1-1; D ambiguous. Looked up from germline, CDR1 is SQVTM and CDR2 is ANQGSEA. The CDR3 has 13 residues. The V and J ends lost 3 bases and 0 bases respectively, with 8 bases between them. The CDR3 DNA reads TGCAGCGTTGAGCAGATACTGAACACTGAAGCTTTCTTT. Translated, it gives CSVEQILNTEAFF. The variable domain in full, with the rest retrieved from reference TRBV29-1 and TRBJ1-1, is SAVISQKPSRDICQRGTSLTIQCQVDSQVTMMFWYRQQPGQSLTLIATANQGSEATYESGFVIDKFPISRPNLTFSTLTVSNMSPEDSSIYLCSVEQILNTEAFFGQGTRLTVV.

This clonotype was found a few times. V and J are TRBV18 and TRBJ1-1; perhaps TRBD1 as D (6 bases). This CDR3 comprises 15 residues. Trimming removed 5 bases from V and 5 bases from J, with 18 bases in between. The germline CDR1 and CDR2 sequences are KGHSH and LQKENI. The CDR3 sequence is CASSALQGTGTEAFF. CDR3 in DNA: TGTGCCAGCTCAGCCTTACAGGGAACGGGTACTGAAGCTTTCTTT. The whole variable domain, remainder taken from reference TRBV18 and TRBJ1-1, is NAGVMQNPRHLVRRRGQEARLRCSPMKGHSHVYWYRQLPEEGLKFMVYLQKENIIDESGMPKERFSAEFPKEGPSILRIQQVVRGDSAAYFCASSALQGTGTEAFFGQGTRLTVV.

This clonotype was seen ten or more times. The V and J genes are TRBV29-1 and TRBJ2-6; D is possibly TRBD1 (6 bases). This CDR3 has 13 amino acids. The germline V gene has CDR1 SQVTM and CDR2 ANQGSEA. V shed 4 bases and J shed 2 bases, with 6 bases lying between them. This chain's CDR3 is CSVAGAGANVLTF. In DNA, the CDR3 is TGCAGCGTTGCAGGGGCTGGGGCCAACGTCCTGACTTTC.